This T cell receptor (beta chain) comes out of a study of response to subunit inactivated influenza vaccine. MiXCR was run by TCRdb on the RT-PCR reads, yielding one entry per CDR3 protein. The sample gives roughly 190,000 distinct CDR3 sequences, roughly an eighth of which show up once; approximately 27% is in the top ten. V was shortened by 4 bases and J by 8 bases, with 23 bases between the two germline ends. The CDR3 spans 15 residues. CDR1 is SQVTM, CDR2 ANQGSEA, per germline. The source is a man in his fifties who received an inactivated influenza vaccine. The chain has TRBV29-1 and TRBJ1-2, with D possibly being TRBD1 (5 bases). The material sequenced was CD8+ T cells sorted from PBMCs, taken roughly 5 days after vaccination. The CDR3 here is CSVVGFEGRTVGYTF. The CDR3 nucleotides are TGCAGCGTTGTCGGTTTTGAGGGACGGACGGTGGGCTACACCTTC.